These 3 T cell receptor beta chains share one sample of origin, sequenced in a study of cytomegalovirus exposure and HLA in healthy donors (dated by TCRdb to the late 2010s). The library came from the immunoSEQ multiplex PCR assay. For the multiplex PCR, a mixture combining 60 forward primers for TCR Vbeta segments and 13 reverse primers for TCR Jbeta segments was used. As stored in TCRdb, this immuneACCESS dataset retains in-frame rearrangements with V and J assigned. A fraction of the clones does not appear; measured against another copy, unresolved V genes explain less than half of the discrepancy, and the remainder lacks a known reason. For this sample there are 100,000 to 150,000 clones; around 67% appear just once. In total, the top ten clones hold around 5% of the sample. Sequenced: PBMCs. The origin of the receptors is a man aged 55 to 70 in good health and CMV-seropositive.

The V gene is TRBV7-9, the J gene TRBJ2-2; D is possibly TRBD1 (6 bases). This CDR3 comprises 16 residues. Germline CDR1 is SEHNR and CDR2 is FQNEAQ (reference sequence). Trimming pared 1 base from V and 6 bases from J, leaving 15 bases between. The CDR3 DNA reads as TGTGCCAGCAGCTTAGGAATGGCAGGGGTGGCCGGGGAGCTGTTTTTT. Its protein product is CASSLGMAGVAGELFF.

This rearrangement joins TRBV6-5 to TRBJ2-7, with 12 bases identical to TRBD1. The V and J ends lost 6 bases and 5 bases, in that order; junction bases with no gene match: 5. Germline V lookup: CDR1 MNHEY, CDR2 SVGAGI. The length of the CDR3 is 14 residues. CDR3 residues: CASSRDRGRDEQYF. The CDR3 DNA reads as TGTGCCAGCAGCCGGGACAGGGGGCGGGACGAGCAGTACTTC.

The chain couples TRBV9 to TRBJ1-2; TRBD1 matches 10 bases. The CDR3 is 18 residues long. Germline V gene lookup returns CDR1 SGDLS and CDR2 YYNGEE. V lost 3 bases, J lost 2 bases, and 13 bases stayed unmatched. For the CDR3, the DNA is TGTGCCAGCAGCGGAGGAGTTTCAGCGGGACAGGGGAACTATGGCTACACCTTC. Its protein product is CASSGGVSAGQGNYGYTF.